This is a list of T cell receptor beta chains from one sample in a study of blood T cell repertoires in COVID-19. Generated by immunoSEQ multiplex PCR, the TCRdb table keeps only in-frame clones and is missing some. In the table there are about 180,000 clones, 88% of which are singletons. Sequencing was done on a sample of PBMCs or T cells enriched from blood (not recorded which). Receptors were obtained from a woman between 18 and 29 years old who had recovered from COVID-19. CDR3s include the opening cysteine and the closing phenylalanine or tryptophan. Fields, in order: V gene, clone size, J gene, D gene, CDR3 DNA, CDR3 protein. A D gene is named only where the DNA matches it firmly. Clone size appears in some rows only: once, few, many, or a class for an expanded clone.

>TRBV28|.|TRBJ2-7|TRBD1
TGTGCCAGCAGCCGGACAGGGGGTGACGAGCAGTACTTC
CASSRTGGDEQYF
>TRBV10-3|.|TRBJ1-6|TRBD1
TGTGCCATCAGTGGACAGGGTAATTCACCCCTCCACTTT
CAISGQGNSPLHF
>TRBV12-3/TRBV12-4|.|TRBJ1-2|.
TGTGCCAGCACCCCGGGGGGCTATGGCTACACCTTC
CASTPGGYGYTF
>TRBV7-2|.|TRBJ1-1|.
TGTGCCAGCAGCTTCTCCAGTGAAGCTTTCTTT
CASSFSSEAFF
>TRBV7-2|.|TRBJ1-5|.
TGTGCCAGCAGCCCCGACAGTTTACGTACTCAGCCCCAGCATTTT
CASSPDSLRTQPQHF
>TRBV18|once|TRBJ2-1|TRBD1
TGTGCCAGCTCACTCTACAGGGGTAGGTACAATGAGCAGTTCTTC
CASSLYRGRYNEQFF
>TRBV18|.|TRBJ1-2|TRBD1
TGTGCCAGCTCACAGGGACAGGAGAACTATGGCTACACCTTC
CASSQGQENYGYTF
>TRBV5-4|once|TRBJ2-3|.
TGTGCCAGCAGCTTCGACGCGGGAATATCGCTCACAGATACGCAGTATTTT
CASSFDAGISLTDTQYF
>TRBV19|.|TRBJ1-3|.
TGTGCCAGTAGTTCCTCACAGGGATCCCCCGGAAACACCATATATTTT
CASSSSQGSPGNTIYF
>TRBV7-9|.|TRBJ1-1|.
TGTGCCAGCCGGGAGGGGAACACTGAAGCTTTCTTT
CASREGNTEAFF
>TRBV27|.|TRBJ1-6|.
TGTGCCAGCAGTTTAGGGGGGGCCGGTAATTCACCCCTCCACTTT
CASSLGGAGNSPLHF
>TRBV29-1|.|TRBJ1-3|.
TGCAGCGTTGAAGAGGGACACTCTGGAAACACCATATATTTT
CSVEEGHSGNTIYF
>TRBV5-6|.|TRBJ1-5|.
TGTGCCAGCAGCTTTCGGTCAGGGAGACAGGTTGGCAATCAGCCCCAGCATTTT
CASSFRSGRQVGNQPQHF
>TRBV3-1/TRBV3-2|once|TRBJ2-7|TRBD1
TGTGCCAGCAGCCAAGATTTATTAGGGACAGATACTTACGAGCAGTACTTC
CASSQDLLGTDTYEQYF
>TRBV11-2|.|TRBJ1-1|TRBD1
TGTGCCAGCAGCTCAGCCAGGGGGACTGAAGCTTTCTTT
CASSSARGTEAFF
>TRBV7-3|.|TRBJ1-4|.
TGTGCCAGCAGCTTAGGGGGCCCAGGACTTAATGAAAAACTGTTTTTT
CASSLGGPGLNEKLFF
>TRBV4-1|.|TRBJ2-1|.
TGCGCCAGCAGCCAAGTTCTAGGAAATGAGCAGTTCTTC
CASSQVLGNEQFF
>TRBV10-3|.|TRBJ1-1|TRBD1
TGTGCCATCAGTGCGGGGACAGGGATGGGGAACACTGAAGCTTTCTTT
CAISAGTGMGNTEAFF
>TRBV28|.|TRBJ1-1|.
TGTGCCAGCAGTTTACGTTTGACATCGCACCCGGCTTTCTTT
CASSLRLTSHPAFF
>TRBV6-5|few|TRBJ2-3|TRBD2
TGTGCCAGCACCGAGGGCGCTAGCGGGCCAGATACGCAGTATTTT
CASTEGASGPDTQYF
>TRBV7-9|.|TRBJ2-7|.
TGTGCCAGCAGCTCCACGGGGTACGAGCAGTACTTC
CASSSTGYEQYF
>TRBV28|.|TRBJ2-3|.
TGTGCCAGCAGTTTTGCCGATCGGCTAGTTCCCTCCTCCGGCACAGATACGCAGTATTTT
CASSFADRLVPSSGTDTQYF
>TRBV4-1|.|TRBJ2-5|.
TGCGCCAGCAGCCAAGGGAGGGACTCGTTGAACACTTTGGAGACCCAGTACTTC
CASSQGRDSLNTLETQYF
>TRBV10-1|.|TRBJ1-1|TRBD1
TGCGCCAGCGGGGATGGGACAGGATACACTGAAGCTTTCTTT
CASGDGTGYTEAFF
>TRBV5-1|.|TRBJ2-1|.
TGCGCCAGCAGCTTGGTAGTGGTAGCCAATGAGCAGTTCTTC
CASSLVVVANEQFF
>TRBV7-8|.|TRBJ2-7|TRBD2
TGTGCCAGCAGCCCGACTGCGGGACTAAAGTACGAGCAGTACTTC
CASSPTAGLKYEQYF
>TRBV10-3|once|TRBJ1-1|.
TGTGCCATCAGGGCCGGGAGCCTTGGTAGGAACACTGAAGCTTTCTTT
CAIRAGSLGRNTEAFF
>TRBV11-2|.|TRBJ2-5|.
TGTGCCAGCAGCTTGGGGCAGGTTGAGACCCAGTACTTC
CASSLGQVETQYF
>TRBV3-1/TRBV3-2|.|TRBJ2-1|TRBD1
TGTGCCAGCAGCCAAGGCCCAGGGGGTGAGCAGTTCTTC
CASSQGPGGEQFF
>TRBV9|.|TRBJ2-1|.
TGTGCCAGCAGCGTGGCCGCAACTGGCGGGGTGAACAATGAGCAGTTCTTC
CASSVAATGGVNNEQFF
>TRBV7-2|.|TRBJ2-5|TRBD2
TGTGCCAGCAGCTTCCCGGGACTAGCGGGGGGGCCGGAGACCCAGTACTTC
CASSFPGLAGGPETQYF
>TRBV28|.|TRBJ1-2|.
TGTGCCAGCAGTTATTCAGGGGTCGTCTATGGCTACACCTTC
CASSYSGVVYGYTF
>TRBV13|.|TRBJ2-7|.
TGTGCCAGCAGTGGAGGACTGGGGAAGTACGAGCAGTACTTC
CASSGGLGKYEQYF
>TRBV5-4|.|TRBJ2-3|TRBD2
TGTGCCAGCAGCCCGGAAGCCGGCGGGGGGTTCACAGATACGCAGTATTTT
CASSPEAGGGFTDTQYF
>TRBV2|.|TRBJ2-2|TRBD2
TGTGCCCCCCGGGCGGGGGGAGGGGAGCTGTTTTTT
CAPRAGGGELFF
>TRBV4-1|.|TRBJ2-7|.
TGCGCCAGCAGTCTGGGGCCACTTGCAGGGCCGAGCGAGCAGTACTTC
CASSLGPLAGPSEQYF
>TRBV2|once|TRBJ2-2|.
TGTGCCAGCAGCGGGGATCTTCGACCCGGGGAGCTGTTTTTT
CASSGDLRPGELFF
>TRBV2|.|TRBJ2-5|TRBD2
TGTGCCAGCAATGGGCCTAGCGGGACGGAGACCCAGTACTTC
CASNGPSGTETQYF
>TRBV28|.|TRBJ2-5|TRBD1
TGTGCCAGCAGTTCCGGGACAGGGACGGAGACCCAGTACTTC
CASSSGTGTETQYF
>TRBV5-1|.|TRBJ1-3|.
TGCGCCAGCAGCCCGGGGGGCCCCTCTGGAAACACCATATATTTT
CASSPGGPSGNTIYF
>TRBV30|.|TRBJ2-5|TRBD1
TGTGCCTGGAGTGCCCAGGACAGGGTTATACAAGAGACCCAGTACTTC
CAWSAQDRVIQETQYF
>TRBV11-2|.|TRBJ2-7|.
TGTGCCAGCACCAGGCCTGGAAGATCTCTCTACGAGCAGTACTTC
CASTRPGRSLYEQYF
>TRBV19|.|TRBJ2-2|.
TGTGCCAGTGGTAAGGAGGCCGGGGAGCTGTTTTTT
CASGKEAGELFF
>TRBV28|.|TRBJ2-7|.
TGTGCCAGCAGTTCCCCCTGGGCGGGCGCCCACGAGCAGTACTTC
CASSSPWAGAHEQYF
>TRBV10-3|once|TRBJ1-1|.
TGTGCCATCAGTGCTAACACTGAAGCTTTCTTT
CAISANTEAFF
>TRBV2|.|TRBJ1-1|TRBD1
TGTGCCAGCAGTCGGGACACAGGGGACACTGAAGCTTTCTTT
CASSRDTGDTEAFF